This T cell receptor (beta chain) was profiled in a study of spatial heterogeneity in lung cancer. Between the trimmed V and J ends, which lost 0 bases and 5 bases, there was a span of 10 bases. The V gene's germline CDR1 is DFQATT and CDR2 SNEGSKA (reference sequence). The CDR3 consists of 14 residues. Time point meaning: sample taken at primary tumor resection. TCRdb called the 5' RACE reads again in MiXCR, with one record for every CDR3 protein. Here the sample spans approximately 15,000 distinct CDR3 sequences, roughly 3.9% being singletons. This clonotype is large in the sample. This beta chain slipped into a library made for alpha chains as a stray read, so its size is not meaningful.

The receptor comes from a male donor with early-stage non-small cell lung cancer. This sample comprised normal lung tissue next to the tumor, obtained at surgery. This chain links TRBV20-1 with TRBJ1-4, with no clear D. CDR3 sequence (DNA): TGCAGTGCTAGAGATGTGAACGGGAATGAAAAACTGTTTTTT. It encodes CSARDVNGNEKLFF.